The T cell receptor (beta chain) under discussion was sequenced for a study of identical twins. Germline V gene data show CDR1 as SNHLY and CDR2 as FYNNEI. V lost 7 bases and J lost 4, with 14 bases in between. This CDR3 has 14 residues. Template switching introduced a universal primer site, and the cDNA bore unique molecular identifiers. TCRdb reprocessed the 5' RACE reads via MiXCR and lists one record per CDR3 protein. This sample has approximately 600,000 distinct CDR3 sequences, with roughly 6.6% found just once. This clonotype was seen more than once but under ten times. This sample also belongs to another study, concerning yellow fever vaccine responses in identical twins.

The chain has TRBV2 and TRBJ1-5, with unresolved D. This sequence was found in a woman younger than 35 in good health. The sample was PBMCs. In DNA, the CDR3 is TGTGCCAGCACGCCATATACCGAGAATCAGCCCCAGCATTTT. This codes for CASTPYTENQPQHF. The entire variable domain, with the rest obtained from reference TRBV2 and TRBJ1-5, is as follows: EPEVTQTPSHQVTQMGQEVILRCVPISNHLYFYWYRQILGQKVEFLVSFYNNEISEKSEIFDDQFSVERPDGSNFTLKIRSTKLEDSAMYFCASTPYTENQPQHFGDGTRLSIL.